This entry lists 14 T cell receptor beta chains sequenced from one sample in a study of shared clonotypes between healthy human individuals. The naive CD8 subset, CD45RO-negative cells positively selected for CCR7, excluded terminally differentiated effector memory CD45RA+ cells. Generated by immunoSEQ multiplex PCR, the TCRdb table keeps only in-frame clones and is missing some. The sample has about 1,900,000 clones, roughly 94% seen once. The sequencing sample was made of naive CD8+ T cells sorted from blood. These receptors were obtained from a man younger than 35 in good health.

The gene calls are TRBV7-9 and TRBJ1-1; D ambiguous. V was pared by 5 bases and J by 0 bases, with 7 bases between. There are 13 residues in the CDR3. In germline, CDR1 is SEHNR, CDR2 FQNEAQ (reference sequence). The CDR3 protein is CASSAIMNTEAFF. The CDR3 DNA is TGTGCCAGCAGCGCTATTATGAACACTGAAGCTTTCTTT.

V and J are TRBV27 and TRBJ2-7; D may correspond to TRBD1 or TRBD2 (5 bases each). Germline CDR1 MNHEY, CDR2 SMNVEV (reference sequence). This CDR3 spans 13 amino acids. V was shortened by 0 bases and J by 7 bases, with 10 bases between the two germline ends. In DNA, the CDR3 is TGTGCCAGCAGTTTATCAGGAGAGGGGGAGCAGTACTTC. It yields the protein CASSLSGEGEQYF.

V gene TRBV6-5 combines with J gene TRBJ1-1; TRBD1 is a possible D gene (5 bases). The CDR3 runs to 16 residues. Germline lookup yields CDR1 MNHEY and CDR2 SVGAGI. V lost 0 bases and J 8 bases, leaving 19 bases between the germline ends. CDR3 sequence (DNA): TGTGCCAGCAGTTACTCCAGCGACGGGGGGAGTGTGGAAGCTTTCTTT. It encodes CASSYSSDGGSVEAFF.

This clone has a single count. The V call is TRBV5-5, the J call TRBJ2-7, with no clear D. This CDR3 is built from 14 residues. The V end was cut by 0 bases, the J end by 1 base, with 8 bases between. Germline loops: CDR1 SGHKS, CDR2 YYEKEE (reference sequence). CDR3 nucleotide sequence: TGTGCCAGCAGCTTGGCCGCTGATTCCTACGAGCAGTACTTC. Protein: CASSLAADSYEQYF.

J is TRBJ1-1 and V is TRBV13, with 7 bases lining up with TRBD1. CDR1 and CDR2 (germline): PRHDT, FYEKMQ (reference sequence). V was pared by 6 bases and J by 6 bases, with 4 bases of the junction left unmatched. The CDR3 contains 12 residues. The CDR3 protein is CASRRGLAEAFF. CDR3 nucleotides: TGTGCCAGCAGAAGGGGGCTCGCTGAAGCTTTCTTT.

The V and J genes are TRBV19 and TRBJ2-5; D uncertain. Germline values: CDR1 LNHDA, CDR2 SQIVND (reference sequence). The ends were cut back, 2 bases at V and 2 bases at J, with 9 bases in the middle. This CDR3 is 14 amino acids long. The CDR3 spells CASSIKVLQETQYF. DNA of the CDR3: TGTGCCAGTAGTATAAAGGTTTTACAAGAGACCCAGTACTTC.

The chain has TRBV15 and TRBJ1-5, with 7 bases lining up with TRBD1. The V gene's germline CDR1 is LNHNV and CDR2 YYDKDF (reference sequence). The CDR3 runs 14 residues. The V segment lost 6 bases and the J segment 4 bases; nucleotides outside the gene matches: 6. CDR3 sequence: CATSWEGANQPQHF. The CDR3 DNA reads TGTGCCACCAGTTGGGAGGGGGCAAATCAGCCCCAGCATTTT.

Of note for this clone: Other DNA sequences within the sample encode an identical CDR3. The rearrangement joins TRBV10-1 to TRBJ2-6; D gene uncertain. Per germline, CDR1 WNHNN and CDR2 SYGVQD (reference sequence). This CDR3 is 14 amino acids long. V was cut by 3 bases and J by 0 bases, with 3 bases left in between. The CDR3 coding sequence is TGCGCCAGCAGTGACAGCTCTGGGGCCAACGTCCTGACTTTC. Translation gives CASSDSSGANVLTF.

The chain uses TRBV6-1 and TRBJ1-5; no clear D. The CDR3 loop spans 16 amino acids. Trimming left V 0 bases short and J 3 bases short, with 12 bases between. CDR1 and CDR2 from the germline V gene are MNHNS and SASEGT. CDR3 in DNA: TGTGCCAGCAGTGAAGCCAGGCGGCTCCTCAATCAGCCCCAGCATTTT. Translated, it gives CASSEARRLLNQPQHF.

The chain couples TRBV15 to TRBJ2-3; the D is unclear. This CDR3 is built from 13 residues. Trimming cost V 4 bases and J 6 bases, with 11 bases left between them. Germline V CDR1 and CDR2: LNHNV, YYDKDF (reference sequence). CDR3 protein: CATSIPPWDTQYF. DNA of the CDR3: TGTGCCACCAGCATACCCCCCTGGGATACGCAGTATTTT.

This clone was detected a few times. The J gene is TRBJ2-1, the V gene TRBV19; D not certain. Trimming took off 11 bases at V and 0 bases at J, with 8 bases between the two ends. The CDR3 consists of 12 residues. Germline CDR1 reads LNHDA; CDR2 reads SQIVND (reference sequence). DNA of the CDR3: TGTGCCGCCTTAAGCTCCTACAATGAGCAGTTCTTC. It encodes CAALSSYNEQFF.

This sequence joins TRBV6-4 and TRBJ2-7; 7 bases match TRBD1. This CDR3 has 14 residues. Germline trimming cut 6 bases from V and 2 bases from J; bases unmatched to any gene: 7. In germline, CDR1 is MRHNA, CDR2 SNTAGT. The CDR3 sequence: CASRGTETPYEQYF. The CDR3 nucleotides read TGTGCCAGCAGAGGGACAGAGACCCCCTACGAGCAGTACTTC.

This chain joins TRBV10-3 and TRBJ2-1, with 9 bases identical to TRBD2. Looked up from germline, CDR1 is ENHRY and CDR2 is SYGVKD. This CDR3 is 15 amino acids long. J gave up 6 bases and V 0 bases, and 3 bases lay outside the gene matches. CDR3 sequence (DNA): TGTGCCATCAGTGAGTCATTTAGCGGGAGCAATGAGCAGTTCTTC. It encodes CAISESFSGSNEQFF.

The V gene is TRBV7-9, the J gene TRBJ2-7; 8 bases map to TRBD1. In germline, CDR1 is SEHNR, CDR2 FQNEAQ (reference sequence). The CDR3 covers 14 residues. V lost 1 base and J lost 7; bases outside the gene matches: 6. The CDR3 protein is CASSLGQGLQEQYF. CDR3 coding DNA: TGTGCCAGCAGCTTAGGACAGGGGTTGCAGGAGCAGTACTTC.